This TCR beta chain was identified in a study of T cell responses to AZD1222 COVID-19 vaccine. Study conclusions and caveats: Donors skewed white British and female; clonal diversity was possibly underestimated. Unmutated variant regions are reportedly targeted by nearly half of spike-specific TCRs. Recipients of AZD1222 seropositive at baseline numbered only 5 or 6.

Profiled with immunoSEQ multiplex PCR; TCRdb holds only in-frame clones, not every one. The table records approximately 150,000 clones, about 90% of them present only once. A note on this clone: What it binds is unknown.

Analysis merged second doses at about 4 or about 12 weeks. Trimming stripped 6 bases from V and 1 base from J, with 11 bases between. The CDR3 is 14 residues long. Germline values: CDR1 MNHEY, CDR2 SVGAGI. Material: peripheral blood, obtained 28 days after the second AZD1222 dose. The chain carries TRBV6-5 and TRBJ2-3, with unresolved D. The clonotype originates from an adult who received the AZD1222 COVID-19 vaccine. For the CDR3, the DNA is TGTGCCAGCAGGTCAAGGGAAGGCACAGATACGCAGTATTTT. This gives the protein CASRSREGTDTQYF.